Listed below are T cell receptor beta chains from one sample, sequenced in a study of T-cell memory formation after mild COVID-19. TCRdb ran MiXCR on the 5' RACE reads and lists one entry per CDR3 protein. The data contain about 470,000 distinct CDR3 sequences, around a quarter of them singletons. The sample was PBMCs or a T cell subset sorted from them (not recorded which). These receptors were collected from an adult woman who had mild COVID-19 (a few samples of this study predate the infection). Cell type and time point are not known. Both conserved end residues are part of each CDR3. A D gene is named only where the DNA matches it firmly. Only part of the rows carry a size: once, few, many, or a class if the clone is expanded.

TRBD1,TRBJ1-2,few,TRBV12-3/TRBV12-4,CASSLVHRGQSHYGYTF,TGTGCCAGCAGTTTAGTCCACAGGGGGCAGTCCCACTATGGCTACACCTTC
TRBD2,TRBJ2-1,many,TRBV7-9,CASSRRTSGSNEQFF,TGTGCCAGCAGCCGGAGGACTAGCGGGAGTAATGAGCAGTTCTTC
TRBD2,TRBJ2-1,many,TRBV5-5,CASSPGTSGGPSSYNEQFF,TGTGCCAGCAGCCCGGGGACTAGCGGGGGGCCAAGCTCCTACAATGAGCAGTTCTTC
-,TRBJ2-1,few,TRBV20-1,CSARWNEQFF,TGCAGTGCTAGGTGGAATGAGCAGTTCTTC
TRBD2,TRBJ2-3,few,TRBV3-1,CASSPTGLAGADTQYF,TGTGCCAGCAGCCCGACGGGACTAGCGGGGGCAGATACGCAGTATTTT
-,TRBJ2-7,-,TRBV7-7,CASSGSPKGEQYF,TGTGCCAGCAGCGGCAGCCCTAAAGGCGAGCAGTACTTC
TRBD1,TRBJ1-1,-,TRBV5-1,CASRSDRMNTEAFF,TGCGCCAGCAGATCGGACAGGATGAACACTGAAGCTTTCTTT
-,TRBJ2-3,-,TRBV5-4,CASSLDPMGTDTQYF,TGTGCCAGCAGCTTGGACCCCATGGGCACAGATACGCAGTATTTT
TRBD2,TRBJ2-3,-,TRBV18,CASSPPGTSGFSSTDTQYF,TGTGCCAGCTCACCGCCCGGGACTAGCGGGTTCTCTAGCACAGATACGCAGTATTTT
-,TRBJ2-1,-,TRBV29-1,CSVIQQGSYNEQFF,TGCAGCGTAATCCAACAGGGCTCGTACAATGAGCAGTTCTTC
-,TRBJ2-1,few,TRBV9,CASSVGGASFNEQFF,TGTGCCAGCAGCGTAGGAGGTGCTAGCTTCAATGAGCAGTTCTTC
-,TRBJ2-7,many,TRBV7-2,CASSLVTYEQYF,TGTGCCAGCAGCTTAGTTACCTACGAGCAGTACTTC
TRBD2,TRBJ2-3,-,TRBV2,CASSVGGAYTDTQYF,TGTGCCAGCAGTGTCGGGGGGGCATACACAGATACGCAGTATTTT
-,TRBJ2-6,-,TRBV12-5,CASGFPTSPSGANVLTF,TGTGCTAGTGGTTTCCCAACAAGCCCCTCTGGGGCCAACGTCCTGACTTTC
-,TRBJ2-6,-,TRBV6-1,CASSELARGSGANVLTF,TGTGCCAGCAGTGAACTGGCCAGGGGTTCTGGGGCCAACGTCCTGACTTTC
TRBD1,TRBJ2-4,many,TRBV29-1,CSIQTGIGVGPLAKNIQYF,TGCAGCATCCAGACAGGGATAGGTGTGGGTCCGTTGGCCAAAAACATTCAGTACTTC
TRBD1,TRBJ1-3,-,TRBV20-1,CSARRRNRGPGNTIYF,TGCAGTGCTAGGCGAAGGAACAGGGGGCCAGGAAACACCATATATTTT
-,TRBJ2-2,-,TRBV12-3/TRBV12-4,CASRIIQGAGELFF,TGTGCCAGCAGGATTATACAGGGTGCCGGGGAGCTGTTTTTT
TRBD1,TRBJ1-1,-,TRBV12-3/TRBV12-4,CASSPATGAGKAFF,TGTGCCAGCAGTCCCGCGACAGGGGCGGGAAAAGCTTTCTTT
TRBD2,TRBJ2-7,-,TRBV7-3,CASSRGTSGRVEQYF,TGTGCCAGCAGCAGAGGGACTAGCGGGAGGGTCGAGCAGTACTTC
-,TRBJ2-1,-,TRBV7-9,CASSLPITREQFF,TGTGCCAGCAGCTTACCCATCACTAGAGAGCAGTTCTTC
-,TRBJ1-1,few,TRBV5-6,CASSRIGDIDLAEAFF,TGTGCCAGCAGCCGTATAGGAGACATCGATTTGGCTGAAGCTTTCTTT
TRBD1,TRBJ1-6,-,TRBV2,CASSVQGGVGSPLHF,TGTGCCAGCAGTGTACAGGGGGGGGTAGGTTCACCCCTCCACTTT
-,TRBJ2-1,-,TRBV4-3,CASSQDSRTIKQFF,TGCGCCAGCAGCCAAGATTCGAGGACGATCAAGCAGTTCTTC
TRBD2,TRBJ2-1,few,TRBV12-3/TRBV12-4,CASSFVGLASYNEQFF,TGTGCCAGCAGTTTTGTCGGACTAGCGTCCTACAATGAGCAGTTCTTC
-,TRBJ2-2,many,TRBV29-1,CSVGGTGELFF,TGCAGCGTTGGGGGGACCGGGGAGCTGTTTTTT
-,TRBJ2-7,-,TRBV6-2/TRBV6-3,CASSNVVRDGSYEQYF,TGTGCCAGCAGTAACGTCGTCCGGGACGGCTCCTACGAGCAGTACTTC
-,TRBJ1-5,few,TRBV29-1,CSVEEDPPGPQHF,TGCAGCGTTGAAGAAGACCCCCCCGGGCCCCAGCATTTT
-,TRBJ2-4,many,TRBV24-1,CATSDLLSTGLAKNIQYF,TGTGCCACCAGTGATTTGCTGAGTACAGGACTAGCCAAAAACATTCAGTACTTC
-,TRBJ2-5,few,TRBV20-1,CSALLAGANQETQYF,TGCAGTGCCCTACTAGCAGGGGCGAACCAAGAGACCCAGTACTTC
-,TRBJ2-7,-,TRBV10-3,CAISESRQAGEQYF,TGTGCCATCAGTGAGTCGAGACAGGCCGGCGAGCAGTACTTC